This T cell receptor beta chain was obtained from a study of blood T cell repertoires in COVID-19. In the study overall: Sites across the United States, Italy and Spain contributed samples from acute and convalescent COVID-19. Sample material is recorded as cDNA or gDNA derived from T cells, B-cell-depleted T cells, or PBMCs.

Under the authors' procedure: Cell counts per sample came from amplifying reference gene primers. Some clones are missing from TCRdb's copy, which holds only in-frame ones; the method was immunoSEQ multiplex PCR. Clone size and the V and J calls come from that table; the DNA yielded D and trimming. Among 81,000 or so clones listed, over 80% were seen once. The specimen was peripheral blood. This clonotype originated in a woman aged 55-70 years with active COVID-19.

The CDR3 loop reads CASSSGKAFF. The CDR3 nucleotides read TGTGCCAGCAGTTCGGGAAAAGCTTTCTTT. V usage is TRBV12-3 or TRBV12-4 and J usage is TRBJ1-1; D is ambiguous. The CDR3 loop spans 10 amino acids. Between the trimmed V and J ends, which lost 4 bases and 9 bases, there was a span of 6 bases.